The T cell receptor (beta chain) under discussion was sequenced for a study of beta chain features in type 1 diabetes. This clone has more than one count but fewer than ten. V was pared by 1 base and J by 1 base, with 14 bases between. The CDR3 consists of 17 residues. Germline V CDR1 and CDR2: MGHRA, YSYEKL. The study reverse transcribed the entire isolated RNA, so it sequenced expressed TCRB transcripts. This table comes from immunoSEQ multiplex PCR, and its TCRdb copy is limited to in-frame clones, with some not included. The sample yields about 300,000 clones, 8% seen once. The chain has TRBV4-1 and TRBJ1-5, with D tentatively TRBD1 (5 bases). The sequenced material came from central memory CD4+ T cells from blood. This TCR derives from a woman aged 18-29 years in good health. The CDR3 bases are TGCGCCAGCAGCCAAGGCGGGGGGAGAGTGAGCAATCAGCCCCAGCATTTT. Residues: CASSQGGGRVSNQPQHF.